This T cell receptor beta chain is from a study of response to subunit inactivated influenza vaccine. MiXCR, applied by TCRdb to the RT-PCR reads, yields one record per CDR3 protein. The table shows some 800,000 distinct CDR3 sequences, with roughly 20% occurring only once. V lost 0 bases, J lost 12 bases, and 9 bases stayed unmatched. The CDR3 covers 14 residues. The germline V gene has CDR1 SGHDT and CDR2 YYEEEE. The gene calls are TRBV5-6 and TRBJ1-2; 9 bases match TRBD1. The source of this sequence is a man in his forties or fifties who received an inactivated influenza vaccine. The sample consisted of PBMCs from blood, taken 5 days after vaccination. DNA for the CDR3: TGTGCCAGCAGCTTGGCGGGACAGGGTTTCGTGAACACCTTC. It codes for CASSLAGQGFVNTF.